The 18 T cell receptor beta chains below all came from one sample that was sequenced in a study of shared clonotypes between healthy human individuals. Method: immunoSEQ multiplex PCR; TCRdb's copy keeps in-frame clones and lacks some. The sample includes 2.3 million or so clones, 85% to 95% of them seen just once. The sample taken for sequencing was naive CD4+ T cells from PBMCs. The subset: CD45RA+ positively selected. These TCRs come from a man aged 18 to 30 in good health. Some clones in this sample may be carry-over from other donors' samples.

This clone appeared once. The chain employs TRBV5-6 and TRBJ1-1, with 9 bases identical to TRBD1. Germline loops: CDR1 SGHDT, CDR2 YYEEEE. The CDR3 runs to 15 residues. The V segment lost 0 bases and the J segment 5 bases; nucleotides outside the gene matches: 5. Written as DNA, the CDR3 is TGTGCCAGCAGCTTGGATGGGACAGGGAGGACTGAAGCTTTCTTT. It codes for CASSLDGTGRTEAFF.

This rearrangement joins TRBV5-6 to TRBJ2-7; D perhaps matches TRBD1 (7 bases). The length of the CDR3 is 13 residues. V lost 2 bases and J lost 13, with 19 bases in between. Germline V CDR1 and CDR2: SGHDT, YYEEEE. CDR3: CASSFGSPGGSYF. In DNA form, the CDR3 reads TGTGCCAGCAGCTTCGGTTCCCCAGGGGGGTCCTACTTC.

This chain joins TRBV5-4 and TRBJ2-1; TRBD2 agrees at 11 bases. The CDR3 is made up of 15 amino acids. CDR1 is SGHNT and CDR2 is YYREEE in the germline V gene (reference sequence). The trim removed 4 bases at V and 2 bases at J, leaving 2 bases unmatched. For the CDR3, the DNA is TGTGCCAGCAGCCGGACTAGCGGGCCCTACAATGAGCAGTTCTTC. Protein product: CASSRTSGPYNEQFF.

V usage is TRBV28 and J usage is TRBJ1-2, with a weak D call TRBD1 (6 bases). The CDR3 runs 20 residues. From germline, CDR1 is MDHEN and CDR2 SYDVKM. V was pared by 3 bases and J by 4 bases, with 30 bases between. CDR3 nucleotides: TGTGCCAGCAGTTTTATGTACCACCGGGACACTGCCGAGCCACTCTATGGCTACACCTTC. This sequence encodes CASSFMYHRDTAEPLYGYTF.

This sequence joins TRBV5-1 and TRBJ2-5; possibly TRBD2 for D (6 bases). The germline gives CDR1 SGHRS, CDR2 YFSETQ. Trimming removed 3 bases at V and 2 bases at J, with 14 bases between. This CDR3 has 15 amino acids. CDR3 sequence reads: CASSSITSRQETQYF. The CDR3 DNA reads TGCGCCAGCAGCTCGATCACTAGCAGGCAAGAGACCCAGTACTTC.

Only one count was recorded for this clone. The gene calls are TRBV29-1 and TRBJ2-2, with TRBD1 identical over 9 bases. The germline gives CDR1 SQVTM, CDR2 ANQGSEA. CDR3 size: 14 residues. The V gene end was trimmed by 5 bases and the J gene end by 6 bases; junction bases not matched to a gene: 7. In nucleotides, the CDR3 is TGCAGCGTTCGGGACAGGGTATTGTCCGGGGAGCTGTTTTTT. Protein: CSVRDRVLSGELFF.

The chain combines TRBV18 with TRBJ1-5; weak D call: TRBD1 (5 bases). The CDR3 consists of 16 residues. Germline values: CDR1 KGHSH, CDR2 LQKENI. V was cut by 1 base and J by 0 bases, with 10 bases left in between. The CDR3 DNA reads TGTGCCAGCTCACCACAGGGGTGGTATAGCAATCAGCCCCAGCATTTT. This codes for CASSPQGWYSNQPQHF.

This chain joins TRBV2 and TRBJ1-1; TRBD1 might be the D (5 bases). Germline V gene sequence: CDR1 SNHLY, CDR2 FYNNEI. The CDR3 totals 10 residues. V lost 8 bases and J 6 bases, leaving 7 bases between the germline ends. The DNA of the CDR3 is TGTGCCAGCGGGGGGGCTGAAGCTTTCTTT. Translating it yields CASGGAEAFF.

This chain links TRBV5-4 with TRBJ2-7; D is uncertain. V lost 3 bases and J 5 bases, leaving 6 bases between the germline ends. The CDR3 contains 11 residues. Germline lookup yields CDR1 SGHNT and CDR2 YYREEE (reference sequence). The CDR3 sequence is CASSSDHEQYF. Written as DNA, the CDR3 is TGTGCCAGCAGCTCCGACCACGAGCAGTACTTC.

The CDR3 nucleotides read TGTGCCAGCAGGCCCTTCGCCTCCCGTAATTACGAGCAGTACTTC. Translated: CASRPFASRNYEQYF. The rearrangement joins TRBV11-2 to TRBJ2-7; D is unclear. The CDR3 length is 15 residues. Germline loops: CDR1 SGHAT, CDR2 FQNNGV. The V end lost 6 bases, the J end lost 4 bases, and 19 bases lay between the germline ends.

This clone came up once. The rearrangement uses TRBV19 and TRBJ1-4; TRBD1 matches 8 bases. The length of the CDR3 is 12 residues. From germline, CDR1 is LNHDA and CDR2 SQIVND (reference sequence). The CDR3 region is CARGQANEKLFF. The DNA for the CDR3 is TGTGCGAGGGGACAGGCTAATGAAAAACTGTTTTTT. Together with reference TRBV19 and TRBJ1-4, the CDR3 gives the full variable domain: DGGITQSPKYLFRKEGQNVTLSCEQNLNHDAMYWYRQDPGQGLRLIYYSQIVNDFQKGDIAEGYSVSREKKESFPLTVTSAQKNPTAFYLCARGQANEKLFFGSGTQLSVL.

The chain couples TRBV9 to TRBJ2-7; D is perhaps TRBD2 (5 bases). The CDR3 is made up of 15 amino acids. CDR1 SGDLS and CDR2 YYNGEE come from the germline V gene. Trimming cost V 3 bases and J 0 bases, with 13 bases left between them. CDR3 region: CASSAGGDNSYEQYF. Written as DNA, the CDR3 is TGTGCCAGCAGCGCAGGAGGAGACAACTCCTACGAGCAGTACTTC. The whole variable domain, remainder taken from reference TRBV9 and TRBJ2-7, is DSGVTQTPKHLITATGQRVTLRCSPRSGDLSVYWYQQSLDQGLQFLIQYYNGEERAKGNILERFSAQQFPDLHSELNLSSLELGDSALYFCASSAGGDNSYEQYFGPGTRLTVT.

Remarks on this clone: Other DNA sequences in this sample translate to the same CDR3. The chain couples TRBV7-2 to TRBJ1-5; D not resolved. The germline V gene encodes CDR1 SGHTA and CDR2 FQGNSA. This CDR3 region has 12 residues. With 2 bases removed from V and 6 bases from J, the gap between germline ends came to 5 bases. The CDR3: CASSLWGQPQHF. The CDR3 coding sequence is TGTGCCAGCAGCTTATGGGGTCAGCCCCAGCATTTT.

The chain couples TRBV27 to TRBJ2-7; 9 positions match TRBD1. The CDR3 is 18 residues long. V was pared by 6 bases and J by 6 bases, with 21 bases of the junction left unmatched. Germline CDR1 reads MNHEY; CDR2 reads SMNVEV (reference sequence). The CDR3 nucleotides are TGTGCCAGCAGCCTTCGCCCGTGGTCGCGGGACAGGGTTAGCGAGCAGTACTTC. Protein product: CASSLRPWSRDRVSEQYF.

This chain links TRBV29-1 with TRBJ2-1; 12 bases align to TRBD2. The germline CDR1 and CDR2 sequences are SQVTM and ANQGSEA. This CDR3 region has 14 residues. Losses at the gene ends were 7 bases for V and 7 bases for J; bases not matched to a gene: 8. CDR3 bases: TGCAGCGCAATGACTAGCGGGAGTGGTAATGAGCAGTTCTTC. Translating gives CSAMTSGSGNEQFF.

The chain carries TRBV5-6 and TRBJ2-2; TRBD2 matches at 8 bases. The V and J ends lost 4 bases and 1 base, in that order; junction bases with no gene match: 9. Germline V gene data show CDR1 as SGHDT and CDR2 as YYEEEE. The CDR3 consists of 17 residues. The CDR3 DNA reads TGTGCCAGCAGCCTCAGGGCGGGACTAGGGAACACCGGGGAGCTGTTTTTT. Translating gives CASSLRAGLGNTGELFF.

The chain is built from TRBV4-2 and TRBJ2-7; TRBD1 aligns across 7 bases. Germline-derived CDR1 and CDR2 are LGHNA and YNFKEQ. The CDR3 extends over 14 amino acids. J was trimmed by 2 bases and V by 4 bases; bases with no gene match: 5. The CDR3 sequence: CASSPTGRAYEQYF. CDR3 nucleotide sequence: TGTGCCAGCAGCCCGACAGGGCGGGCCTACGAGCAGTACTTC.

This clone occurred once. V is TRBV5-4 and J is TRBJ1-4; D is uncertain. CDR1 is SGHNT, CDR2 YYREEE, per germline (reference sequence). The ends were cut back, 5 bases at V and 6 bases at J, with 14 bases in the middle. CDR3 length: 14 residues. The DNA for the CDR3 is TGTGCCAGCAGGTCGGGAGCCGACGATGAAAAACTGTTTTTT. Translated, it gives CASRSGADDEKLFF.